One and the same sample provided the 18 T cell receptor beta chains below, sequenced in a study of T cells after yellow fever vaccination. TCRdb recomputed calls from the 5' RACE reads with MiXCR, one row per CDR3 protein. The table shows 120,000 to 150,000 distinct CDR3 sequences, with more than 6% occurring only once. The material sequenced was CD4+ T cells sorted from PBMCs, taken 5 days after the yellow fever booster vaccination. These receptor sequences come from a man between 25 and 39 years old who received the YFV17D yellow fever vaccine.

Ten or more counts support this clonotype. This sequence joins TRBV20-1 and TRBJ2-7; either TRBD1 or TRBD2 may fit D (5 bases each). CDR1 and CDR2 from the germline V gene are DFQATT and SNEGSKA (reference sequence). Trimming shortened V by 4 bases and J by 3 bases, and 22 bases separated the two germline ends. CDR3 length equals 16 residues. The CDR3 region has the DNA TGCAGTGCTACAGATAAGATCGGGACCGGGCGCTACGAGCAGTACTTC. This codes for CSATDKIGTGRYEQYF.

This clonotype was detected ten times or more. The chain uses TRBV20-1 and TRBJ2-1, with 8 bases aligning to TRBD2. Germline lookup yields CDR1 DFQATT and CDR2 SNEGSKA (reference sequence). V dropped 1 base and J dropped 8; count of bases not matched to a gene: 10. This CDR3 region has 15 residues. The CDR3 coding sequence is TGCAGTGCTAGAGCTGGGAGCGGGAGAGGGGATGAGCAGTTCTTC. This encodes CSARAGSGRGDEQFF.

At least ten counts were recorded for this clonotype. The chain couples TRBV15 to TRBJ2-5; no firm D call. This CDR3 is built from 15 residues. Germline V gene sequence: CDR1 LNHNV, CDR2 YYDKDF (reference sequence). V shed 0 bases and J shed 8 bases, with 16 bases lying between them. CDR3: CATSRDQRAKITQYF. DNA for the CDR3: TGTGCCACCAGCAGAGATCAGAGAGCGAAGATAACCCAGTACTTC.

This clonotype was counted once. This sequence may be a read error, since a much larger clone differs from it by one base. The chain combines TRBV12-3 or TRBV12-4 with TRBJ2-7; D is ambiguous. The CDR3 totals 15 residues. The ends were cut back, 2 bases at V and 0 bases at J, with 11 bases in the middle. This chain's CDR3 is CASSLSGSTSYEQYF. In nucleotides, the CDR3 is TGTGCCAGCAGTTTATCAGGTTCGACCTCCTACGAGCAGTACTTC.

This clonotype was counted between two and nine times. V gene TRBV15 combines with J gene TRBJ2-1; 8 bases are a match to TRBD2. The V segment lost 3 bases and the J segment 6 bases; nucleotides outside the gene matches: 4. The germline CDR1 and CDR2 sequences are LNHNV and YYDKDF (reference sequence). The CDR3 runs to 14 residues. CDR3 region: CATSSRLAGNEQFF. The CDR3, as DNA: TGTGCCACCAGCAGCAGGCTAGCGGGCAATGAGCAGTTCTTC.

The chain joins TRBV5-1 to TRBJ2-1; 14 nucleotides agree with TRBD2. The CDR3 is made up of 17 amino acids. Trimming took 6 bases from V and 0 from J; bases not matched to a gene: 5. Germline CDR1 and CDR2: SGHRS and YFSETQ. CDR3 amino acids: CASKGLAGESSYNEQFF. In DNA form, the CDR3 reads TGCGCCAGCAAGGGACTAGCGGGAGAAAGCTCCTACAATGAGCAGTTCTTC. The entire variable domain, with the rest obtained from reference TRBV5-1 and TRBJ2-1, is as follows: KAGVTQTPRYLIKTRGQQVTLSCSPISGHRSVSWYQQTPGQGLQFLFEYFSETQRNKGNFPGRFSGRQFSNSRSEMNVSTLELGDSALYLCASKGLAGESSYNEQFFGPGTRLTVL.

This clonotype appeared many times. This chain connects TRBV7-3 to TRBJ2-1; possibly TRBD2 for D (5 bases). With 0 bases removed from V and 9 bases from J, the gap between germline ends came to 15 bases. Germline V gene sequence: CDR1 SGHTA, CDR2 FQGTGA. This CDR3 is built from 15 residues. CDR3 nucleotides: TGTGCCAGCAGCTTAACTAGCTCCTCTGGGAGTGAGCAGTTCTTC. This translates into CASSLTSSSGSEQFF.

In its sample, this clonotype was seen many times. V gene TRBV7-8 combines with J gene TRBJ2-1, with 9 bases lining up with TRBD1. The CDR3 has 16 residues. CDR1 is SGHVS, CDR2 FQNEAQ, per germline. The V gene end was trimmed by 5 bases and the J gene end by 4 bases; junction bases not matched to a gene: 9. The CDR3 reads CASSIRPGTGYNEQFF. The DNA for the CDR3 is TGTGCCAGCAGCATTCGTCCCGGGACAGGGTACAATGAGCAGTTCTTC.

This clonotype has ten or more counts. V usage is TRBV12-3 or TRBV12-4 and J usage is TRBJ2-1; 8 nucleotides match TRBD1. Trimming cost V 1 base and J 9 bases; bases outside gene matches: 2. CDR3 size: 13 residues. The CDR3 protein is CASSLGQGAEQFF. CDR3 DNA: TGTGCCAGCAGTTTAGGTCAGGGGGCTGAGCAGTTCTTC.

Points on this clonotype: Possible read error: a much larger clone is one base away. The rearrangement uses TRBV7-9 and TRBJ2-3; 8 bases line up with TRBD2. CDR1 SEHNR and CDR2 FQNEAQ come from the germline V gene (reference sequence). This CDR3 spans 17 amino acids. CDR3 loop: CANSFGRGPRGTDTQYF. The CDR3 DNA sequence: TGTGCCAACAGCTTCGGGAGGGGTCCACGGGGCACAGATACGCAGTATTTT. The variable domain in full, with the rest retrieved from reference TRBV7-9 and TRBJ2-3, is DTGVSQNPRHKITKRGQNVTFRCDPISEHNRLYWYRQTLGQGPEFLTYFQNEAQLEKSRLLSDRFSAERPKGSFSTLEIQRTEQGDSAMYLCANSFGRGPRGTDTQYFGPGTRLTVL.

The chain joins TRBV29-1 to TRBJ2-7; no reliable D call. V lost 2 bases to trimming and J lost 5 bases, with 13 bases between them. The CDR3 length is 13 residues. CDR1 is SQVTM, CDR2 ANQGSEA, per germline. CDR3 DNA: TGCAGCGTTGAATTACAGTCAGCCCACGAGCAGTACTTC. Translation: CSVELQSAHEQYF.

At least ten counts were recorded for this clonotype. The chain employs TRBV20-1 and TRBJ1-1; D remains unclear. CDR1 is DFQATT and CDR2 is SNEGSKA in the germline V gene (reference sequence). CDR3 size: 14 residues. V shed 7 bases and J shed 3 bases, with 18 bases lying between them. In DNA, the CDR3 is TGCAGTGTTCAGAGAGGAGGTTGGGACACTGAAGCTTTCTTT. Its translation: CSVQRGGWDTEAFF.

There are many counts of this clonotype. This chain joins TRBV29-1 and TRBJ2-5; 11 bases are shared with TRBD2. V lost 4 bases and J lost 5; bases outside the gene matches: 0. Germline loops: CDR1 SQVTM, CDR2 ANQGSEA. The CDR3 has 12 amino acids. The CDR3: CSVASGGETQYF. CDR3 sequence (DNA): TGCAGCGTTGCTAGCGGGGGGGAGACCCAGTACTTC.

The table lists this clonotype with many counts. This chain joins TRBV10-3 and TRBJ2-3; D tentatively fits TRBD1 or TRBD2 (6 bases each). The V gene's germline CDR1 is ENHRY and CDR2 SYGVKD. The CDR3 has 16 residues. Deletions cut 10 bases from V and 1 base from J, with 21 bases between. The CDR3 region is CATAEGGASRTDTQYF. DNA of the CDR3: TGTGCCACCGCCGAGGGGGGAGCTAGCCGCACAGATACGCAGTATTTT.

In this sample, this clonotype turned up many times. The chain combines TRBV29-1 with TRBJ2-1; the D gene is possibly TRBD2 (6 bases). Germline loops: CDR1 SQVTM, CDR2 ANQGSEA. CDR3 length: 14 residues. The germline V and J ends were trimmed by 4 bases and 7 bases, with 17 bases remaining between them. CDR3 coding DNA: TGCAGCGTTGGTTTCGGAGGGCGTAGGAATGAGCAGTTCTTC. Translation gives CSVGFGGRRNEQFF.

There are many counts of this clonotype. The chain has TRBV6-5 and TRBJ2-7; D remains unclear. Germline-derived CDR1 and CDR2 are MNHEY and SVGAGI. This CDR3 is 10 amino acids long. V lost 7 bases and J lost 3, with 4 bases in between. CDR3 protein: CASNLYEQYF. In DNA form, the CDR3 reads TGTGCCAGCAACCTCTACGAGCAGTACTTC.

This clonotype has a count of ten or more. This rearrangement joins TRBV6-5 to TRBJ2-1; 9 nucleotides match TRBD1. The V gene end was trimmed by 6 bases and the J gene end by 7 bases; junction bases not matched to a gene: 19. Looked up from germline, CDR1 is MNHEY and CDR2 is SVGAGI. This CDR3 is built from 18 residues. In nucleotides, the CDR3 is TGTGCCAGCAGGCCGGGACAGGGATTGGGGCCTTGGGGAAATGAGCAGTTCTTC. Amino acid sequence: CASRPGQGLGPWGNEQFF.

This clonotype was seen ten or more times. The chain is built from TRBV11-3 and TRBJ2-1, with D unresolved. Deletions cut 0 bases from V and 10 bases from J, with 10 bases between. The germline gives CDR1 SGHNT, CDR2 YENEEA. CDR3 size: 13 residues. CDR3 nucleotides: TGTGCCAGCAGCTTAGAGGCGGAGACAGAGCAGTTCTTC. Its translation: CASSLEAETEQFF.